This T cell receptor (beta chain) derives from a study of cytomegalovirus exposure and HLA in healthy donors. The CDR3 contains 12 residues. Germline assignment: CDR1 SNHLY and CDR2 FYNNEI. The V end lost 4 bases, the J end lost 6 bases, and 7 bases lay between the germline ends. Clones were sequenced by immunoSEQ multiplex PCR, and TCRdb holds only the in-frame ones, with some missing. Altogether around 61,000 clones are present, over 90% being singletons, with the ten largest covering under 5.5%. Material for sequencing was PBMCs. The sequence was collected from a man between 18 and 29 years old in good health and CMV-seropositive. The chain has TRBV2 and TRBJ1-5, with D uncertain. In DNA, the CDR3 is TGTGCCAGCAGTGTTGGGAGTCAGCCCCAGCATTTT. Its protein is CASSVGSQPQHF.